This T cell receptor (beta chain) was observed in a study of T cell repertoires in cytomegalovirus infection. Study at large: Public TCR beta signatures provided an indication of both CMV infection and a matching HLA type.

V gave up 2 bases and J gave up 3 bases, with 8 bases separating them. The CDR3 length is 14 residues. Germline V lookup: CDR1 LNHNV, CDR2 YYDKDF (reference sequence). This clonotype showed up many times. A single record per CDR3 protein comes from TCRdb applying MiXCR to the reads. Here the sample spans about 80,000 distinct CDR3 sequences, roughly 3.7% being singletons. The sample consisted of PBMCs. This clonotype was sampled from a human donor in good health (CMV status not recorded). Some clones in this sample may be carry-over from other donors' samples. The chain joins TRBV15 to TRBJ1-5; D not resolved. DNA of the CDR3: TGTGCCACCAGCAGACGGTCCCCCAATCAGCCCCAGCATTTT. It yields the protein CATSRRSPNQPQHF.